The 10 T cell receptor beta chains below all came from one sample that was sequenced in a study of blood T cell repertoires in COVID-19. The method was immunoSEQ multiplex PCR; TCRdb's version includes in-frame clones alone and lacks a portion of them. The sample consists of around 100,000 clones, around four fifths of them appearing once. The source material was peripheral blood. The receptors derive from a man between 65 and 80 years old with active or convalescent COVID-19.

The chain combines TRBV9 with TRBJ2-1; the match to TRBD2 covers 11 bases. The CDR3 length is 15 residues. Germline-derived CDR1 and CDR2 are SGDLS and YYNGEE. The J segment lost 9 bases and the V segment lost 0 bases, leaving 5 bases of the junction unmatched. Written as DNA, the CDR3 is TGTGCCAGCAGCGTAGCTAGCGGGAGGTTTACTGAGCAGTTCTTC. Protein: CASSVASGRFTEQFF.

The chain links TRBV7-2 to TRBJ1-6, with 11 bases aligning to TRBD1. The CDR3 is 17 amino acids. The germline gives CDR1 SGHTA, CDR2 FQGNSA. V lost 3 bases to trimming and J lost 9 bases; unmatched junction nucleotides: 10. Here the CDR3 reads CASSFPYPGTGGSPLHF. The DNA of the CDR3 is TGTGCCAGCAGCTTCCCTTACCCCGGGACAGGGGGTTCACCCCTCCACTTT.

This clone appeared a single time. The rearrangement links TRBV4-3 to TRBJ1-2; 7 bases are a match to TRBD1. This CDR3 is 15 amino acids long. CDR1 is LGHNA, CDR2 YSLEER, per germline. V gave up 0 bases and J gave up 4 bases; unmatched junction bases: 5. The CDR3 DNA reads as TGCGCCAGCAGCCAAGATCGGGGGACAGTCTATGGCTACACCTTC. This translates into CASSQDRGTVYGYTF.

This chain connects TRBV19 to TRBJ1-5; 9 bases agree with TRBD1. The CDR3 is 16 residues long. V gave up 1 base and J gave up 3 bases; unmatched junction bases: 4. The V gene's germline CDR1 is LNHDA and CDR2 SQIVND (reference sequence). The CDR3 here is CASSIGTGADNQPQHF. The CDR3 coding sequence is TGTGCCAGTAGTATAGGGACAGGGGCTGACAATCAGCCCCAGCATTTT. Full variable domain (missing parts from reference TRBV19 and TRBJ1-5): DGGITQSPKYLFRKEGQNVTLSCEQNLNHDAMYWYRQDPGQGLRLIYYSQIVNDFQKGDIAEGYSVSREKKESFPLTVTSAQKNPTAFYLCASSIGTGADNQPQHFGDGTRLSIL.

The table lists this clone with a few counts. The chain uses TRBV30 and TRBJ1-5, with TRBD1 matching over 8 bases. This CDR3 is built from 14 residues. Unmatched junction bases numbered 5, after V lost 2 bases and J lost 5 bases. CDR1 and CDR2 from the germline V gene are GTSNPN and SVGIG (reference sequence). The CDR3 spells CAWSPTRGHQPQHF. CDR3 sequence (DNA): TGTGCCTGGAGTCCCACCAGGGGGCATCAGCCCCAGCATTTT. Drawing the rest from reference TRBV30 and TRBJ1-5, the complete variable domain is SQTIHQWPATLVQPVGSPLSLECTVEGTSNPNLYWYRQAAGRGLQLLFYSVGIGQISSEVPQNLSASRPQDRQFILSSKKLLLSDSGFYLCAWSPTRGHQPQHFGDGTRLSIL.

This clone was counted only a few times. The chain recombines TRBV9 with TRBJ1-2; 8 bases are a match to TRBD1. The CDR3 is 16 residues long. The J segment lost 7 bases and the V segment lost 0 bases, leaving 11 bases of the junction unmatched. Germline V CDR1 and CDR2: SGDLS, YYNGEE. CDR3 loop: CASSVGAGGAGRGYTF. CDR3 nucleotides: TGTGCCAGCAGCGTAGGGGCAGGGGGCGCGGGACGTGGCTACACCTTC.

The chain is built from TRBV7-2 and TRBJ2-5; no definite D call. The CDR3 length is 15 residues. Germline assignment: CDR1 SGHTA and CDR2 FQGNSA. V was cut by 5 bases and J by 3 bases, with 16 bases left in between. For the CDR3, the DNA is TGTGCCAGCAGCCTCACCCGTCGCGGTGAAGAGACCCAGTACTTC. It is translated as CASSLTRRGEETQYF.

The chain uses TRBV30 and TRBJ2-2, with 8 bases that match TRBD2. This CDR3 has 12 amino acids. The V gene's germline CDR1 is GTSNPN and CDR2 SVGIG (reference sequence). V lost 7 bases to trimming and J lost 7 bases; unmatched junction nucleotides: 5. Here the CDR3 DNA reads TGTGCCTACCGGCTAGCGGGCGGGGAGCTGTTTTTT. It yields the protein CAYRLAGGELFF.

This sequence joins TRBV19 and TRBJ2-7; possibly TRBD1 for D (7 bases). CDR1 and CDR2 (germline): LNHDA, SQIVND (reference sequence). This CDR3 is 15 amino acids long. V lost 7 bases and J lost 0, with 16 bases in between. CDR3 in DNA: TGTGCCAGTACTAAGAGGGGGGACAGCTCCTACGAGCAGTACTTC. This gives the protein CASTKRGDSSYEQYF.

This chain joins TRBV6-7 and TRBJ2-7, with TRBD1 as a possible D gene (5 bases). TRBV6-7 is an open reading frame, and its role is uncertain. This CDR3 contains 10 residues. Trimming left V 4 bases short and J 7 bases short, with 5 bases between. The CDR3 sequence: CASSSGEQYF. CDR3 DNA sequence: TGTGCCAGCAGTTCAGGGGAGCAGTACTTC.